These 19 T cell receptor beta chains share one sample of origin, sequenced in a study of blood T cells in healthy people across ages. Using a J-beta primer mix together with a sample-barcoded 5' primer, a second PCR was run for about 6 to 11 cycles. TCRdb passed the 5' RACE reads through MiXCR, listing each CDR3 protein once. The sample records 500,000 to 600,000 distinct CDR3 sequences, 27% being singletons. Sequenced input: blood. All receptors derive from a woman between 65 and 79 years old in good health.

This clonotype was seen only a few times. This chain joins TRBV29-1 and TRBJ1-1; no clear D gene. The V gene's germline CDR1 is SQVTM and CDR2 ANQGSEA. The V end lost 7 bases, the J end lost 5 bases, and 17 bases lay between the germline ends. The CDR3 is made up of 13 amino acids. Here the CDR3 reads CSAGETLGTEAFF. CDR3 in DNA: TGCAGCGCTGGGGAGACCCTGGGGACTGAAGCTTTCTTT.

CDR3: CASSVASGGHRPFF. CDR3 in DNA: TGTGCCAGCAGTGTGGCTAGCGGGGGCCATCGCCCGTTCTTC. This chain joins TRBV2 and TRBJ2-1, with 10 bases identical to TRBD2. CDR3 length: 14 amino acids. Germline-derived CDR1 and CDR2 are SNHLY and FYNNEI. V shed 4 bases, J shed 15 bases, and the junction held 12 bases outside the gene matches.

This sequence joins TRBV6-2 or TRBV6-3 and TRBJ2-1; 9 bases are a match to TRBD2. V lost 6 bases and J lost 0; bases outside the gene matches: 6. Germline CDR1 and CDR2: MNHEY and SVGEGT. The CDR3 extends over 16 amino acids. Here the CDR3 DNA reads TGTGCCAGCAGAGTTAGCGGGGGAAGCTCCTACAATGAGCAGTTCTTC. It encodes CASRVSGGSSYNEQFF.

This clonotype was seen only a few times. The chain has TRBV7-2 and TRBJ2-3; D perhaps matches TRBD2 (6 bases). The CDR3 consists of 16 residues. From germline, CDR1 is SGHTA and CDR2 FQGNSA. With 6 bases removed from V and 0 bases from J, the gap between germline ends came to 16 bases. Written as DNA, the CDR3 is TGTGCCAGCAGGCCCCCAGGGAGGTCTAGCACAGATACGCAGTATTTT. Translated, it gives CASRPPGRSSTDTQYF.

The genes are TRBV4-2 and TRBJ2-2; 11 positions match TRBD2. The ends lost 1 base at V and 11 bases at J; junction bases unmatched: 9. This CDR3 is built from 16 residues. CDR1 is LGHNA and CDR2 is YNFKEQ in the germline V gene. CDR3 sequence (DNA): TGTGCCAGCAGCCAAGTACTAGCGGGGGCGCAAGGAGAGCTGTTTTTT. It encodes CASSQVLAGAQGELFF.

For this clonotype: The junction shows a germline mismatch at one end, possibly a read error. The chain carries TRBV5-1 and TRBJ1-1; D not resolved. The germline V gene has CDR1 SGHRS and CDR2 YFSETQ. The CDR3 loop spans 12 amino acids. The CDR3 here is CASSLANSEAFF. CDR3 in DNA: TGCGCCAGCAGCTTGGCCAACAGTGAAGCTTTCTTT.

This clonotype was detected a few times. The chain has TRBV3-1 and TRBJ2-1; 8 nucleotides line up with TRBD2. The DNA end lines up better with TRBJ2-5; the J call may be wrong. Germline assignment: CDR1 LGHDT and CDR2 YNNKEL (reference sequence). The CDR3 loop spans 15 amino acids. The CDR3 coding sequence is TGTGCAGCAGCCATTCCGGGACTAGATAAAGAGACCCAGTACTTC. Amino acid sequence: CAAAIPGLDKETQYF.

This clonotype was seen a handful of times. The chain couples TRBV5-1 to TRBJ1-4; 8 bases map to TRBD1. V gave up 3 bases and J gave up 5 bases; unmatched junction bases: 6. The CDR3 consists of 15 residues. Germline CDR1 reads SGHRS; CDR2 reads YFSETQ. DNA of the CDR3: TGCGCCAGCAGCTCGTGGGACAGGAAGAATGAAAAACTGTTTTTT. Amino acid sequence: CASSSWDRKNEKLFF.

This clonotype showed up just a few times. The chain carries TRBV7-9 and TRBJ2-1; D may be TRBD1 (6 bases). The J call is uncertain, as TRBJ2-5 better fits the DNA end. The CDR3 spans 14 residues. Germline V lookup: CDR1 SEHNR, CDR2 FQNEAQ (reference sequence). The CDR3, as DNA: TGTGCCAGCAGCTTAACAGGGACGGGTGAGACCCAGTACTTC. Translation: CASSLTGTGETQYF.

The chain carries TRBV24-1 and TRBJ2-5; no clear D gene. CDR1 KGHDR and CDR2 SFDVKD come from the germline V gene. Trimming took 4 bases from V and 1 from J, leaving 9 bases between them. This CDR3 comprises 14 residues. The CDR3: CATSETGGQETQYF. CDR3 nucleotides: TGTGCCACCAGTGAGACGGGCGGCCAAGAGACCCAGTACTTC.

This clonotype came up a few times. V is TRBV20-1 and J is TRBJ2-5, with 16 bases that match TRBD2. Germline V gene lookup returns CDR1 DFQATT and CDR2 SNEGSKA (reference sequence). This CDR3 is 18 amino acids long. Trimming removed 0 bases from V and 5 bases from J; junction bases left unmatched: 9. The CDR3 DNA sequence: TGCAGTGCTAGAGACTCCGGGACTAGCGGGGGGGCCCCTGAGACCCAGTACTTC. It specifies CSARDSGTSGGAPETQYF.

This clonotype was seen more than once but under ten times. The chain has TRBV7-6 and TRBJ2-3; weak D call: TRBD1 (6 bases). The V end was cut by 5 bases, the J end by 4 bases, with 16 bases between. Germline CDR1 SGHVS, CDR2 FNYEAQ. The CDR3 consists of 15 residues. DNA for the CDR3: TGTGCCAGCAGCGCAACCAGGGGTTCCTCAGATACGCAGTATTTT. This translates into CASSATRGSSDTQYF.

Only a few counts were recorded for this clonotype. The V gene is TRBV12-5, the J gene TRBJ1-1; D is perhaps TRBD1 (6 bases). The CDR3 runs to 16 residues. Germline V gene sequence: CDR1 LGHNT, CDR2 FRNRAP. Trimming removed 1 base at V and 5 bases at J, with 17 bases between. This chain's CDR3 is CASGLGTAGVWTEAFF. As DNA, the CDR3 is TGTGCTAGTGGTTTGGGGACCGCAGGGGTTTGGACTGAAGCTTTCTTT.

The chain uses TRBV25-1 and TRBJ2-7; the D gene is possibly TRBD1 (5 bases). CDR1 is MGHDK, CDR2 SYGVNS, per germline. V was clipped by 4 bases and J by 4 bases, with 8 bases between them. The CDR3 totals 12 residues. The CDR3 region is CASSGQLYEQYF. The CDR3 region has the DNA TGTGCCAGCAGTGGACAGCTATACGAGCAGTACTTC.

This clonotype came up a few times. The DNA of the CDR3 is TGTGCCAGCAGTTTAACATATTCCCCCCCATCACCCCTCCACTTT. It specifies CASSLTYSPPSPLHF. This rearrangement joins TRBV12-3 or TRBV12-4 to TRBJ1-6; D not certain. The V and J ends lost 2 bases and 10 bases respectively, with 15 bases between them. This CDR3 is built from 15 residues.

This chain connects TRBV27 to TRBJ2-5; D is possibly TRBD1 or TRBD2 (6 bases each). From germline, CDR1 is MNHEY and CDR2 SMNVEV (reference sequence). V shed 5 bases and J shed 4 bases, with 20 bases lying between them. The CDR3 length is 16 residues. The CDR3 loop reads CASSEYLTPGAETQYF. The CDR3 DNA sequence: TGTGCCAGCAGTGAATACTTAACGCCGGGGGCAGAGACCCAGTACTTC.

This clonotype turned up a few times. V usage is TRBV7-9 and J usage is TRBJ1-2; perhaps TRBD1 as D (5 bases). CDR1 is SEHNR and CDR2 is FQNEAQ in the germline V gene (reference sequence). The length of the CDR3 is 13 residues. Between the trimmed V and J ends, which lost 2 bases and 8 bases, there was a span of 12 bases. CDR3 sequence reads: CASSLLQGWGYTF. In DNA, the CDR3 is TGTGCCAGCAGCTTACTTCAGGGATGGGGCTACACCTTC.

About this clonotype: A read error may account for a junction end that differs from germline. The gene calls are TRBV2 and TRBJ2-2; D is possibly TRBD1 (5 bases). The CDR3 contains 15 residues. Germline lookup yields CDR1 SNHLY and CDR2 FYNNEI. The CDR3 region has the DNA TGCGCCAGCAGTGGGCAGGGCGGCCTCACCGGGGAGCTGTTTTTT. Translating gives CASSGQGGLTGELFF. The variable domain in full, with the rest retrieved from reference TRBV2 and TRBJ2-2, is EPEVTQTPSHQVTQMGQEVILRCVPISNHLYFYWYRQILGQKVEFLVSFYNNEISEKSEIFDDQFSVERPDGSNFTLKIRSTKLEDSAMYFCASSGQGGLTGELFFGEGSRLTVL.

The CDR3 DNA follows: TGCAGCGTGATGACTAGCGGGGGGGCACTCCGGGTTCTAGCCAAAAACATTCAGTACTTC. Encoded protein: CSVMTSGGALRVLAKNIQYF. The J gene is TRBJ2-4, the V gene TRBV29-1, with 14 bases lining up with TRBD2. The junction had 16 bases not matched to a gene; V was cut back by 6 bases and J by 0 bases. In germline, CDR1 is SQVTM, CDR2 ANQGSEA. This CDR3 has 20 amino acids.